The entry that follows covers one T cell receptor beta chain sequence. The method was immunoSEQ multiplex PCR; TCRdb's version includes in-frame clones alone and lacks a portion of them. Seen here are over 70,000 clones, 88% observed once, and the top ten hold 11%. The data stem from a study of blood T cell repertoires in COVID-19. Across the whole study: T cells, B-cell-depleted T cells, or PBMCs supplied cDNA or gDNA.

Germline CDR1 is MNHEY and CDR2 is SMNVEV (reference sequence). There are 15 residues in the CDR3. V gave up 6 bases and J gave up 10 bases; unmatched junction bases: 15. This sequence originates from a man at least 80 years old with acute or convalescent COVID-19. Sequences were obtained from peripheral blood. The rearrangement links TRBV27 to TRBJ2-4; TRBD2 matches 7 bases. The CDR3 loop reads CASSQTDGGRGIQYF. The DNA of the CDR3 is TGTGCCAGCAGCCAAACTGATGGCGGGAGAGGGATTCAGTACTTC.